The rows below give T cell receptor beta chains drawn from one sample of a study of OX40 agonist ivuxolimab in advanced cancers. The method was immunoSEQ multiplex PCR; TCRdb's version includes in-frame clones alone and lacks a portion of them. This sample has about 100,000 clones, with approximately 90% found just once. This specimen was CD4+ or CD8+ T cells sorted from blood, taken in a trial of the OX40 agonist ivuxolimab. Receptors originate from an adult with an advanced solid tumor such as melanoma, head and neck, liver or kidney cancer. Both conserved end residues are part of each CDR3. The D gene is left open where the match is weak. Clone sizes are given selectively: once, few, many, or a class where the clone is expanded.

CDR3 DNA,CDR3 protein,D gene,CDR3 length,clone size,J gene,V gene
TGTGCCAGCAGCTTAGCGGGAATTCACAATGAGCAGTTCTTC,CASSLAGIHNEQFF,NA,14,NA,TRBJ2-1,TRBV7-3
TGTGCCAGCAGGTCCGGACAGGATCATGGCTACACCTTC,CASRSGQDHGYTF,TRBD1,13,once,TRBJ1-2,TRBV7-9
TGTGCCAGCTCACCCTACAGGGGGATGCGGTACACTGAAGCTTTCTTT,CASSPYRGMRYTEAFF,TRBD1,16,NA,TRBJ1-1,TRBV18
TGCGCCAGCAGCGTGGGACAGGGGCAAGAGACCCAGTACTTC,CASSVGQGQETQYF,TRBD1,14,many,TRBJ2-5,TRBV5-1
TGCGCCAGCAGCCGGACAGGGGAGCACTATGGCTACACCTTC,CASSRTGEHYGYTF,TRBD1,14,once,TRBJ1-2,TRBV5-1
TGTGCCAGCAGACAGGGGGCGGACACCGGGGAGCTGTTTTTT,CASRQGADTGELFF,TRBD1,14,NA,TRBJ2-2,TRBV11-3
TGTGCCAGCAGTTCCCGCATTAACTATGGCTACACCTTC,CASSSRINYGYTF,NA,13,NA,TRBJ1-2,TRBV6-5
TGTGCCAGCAGTCCTGGGCGGCTCTATGGCTACACCTTC,CASSPGRLYGYTF,NA,13,few,TRBJ1-2,TRBV28
TGTGCCAGCAGTCCCTCAGCGGGAGTGGTTAACTACGAGCAGTACTTC,CASSPSAGVVNYEQYF,TRBD2,16,once,TRBJ2-7,TRBV27
TGTGCCAGCAGTGTGGCCCTCTACGAGCAGTACTTC,CASSVALYEQYF,NA,12,NA,TRBJ2-7,TRBV6-1
TGTGCCAGCACCCAACAACGGACAGGGGCCAACGTCCTGACTTTC,CASTQQRTGANVLTF,NA,15,NA,TRBJ2-6,TRBV28
TGTGCCAGCAGTCTGGACAGGGGAAGGGCCTACGAGCAGTACTTC,CASSLDRGRAYEQYF,TRBD1,15,once,TRBJ2-7,TRBV7-8
TGTGCCACCCCACGGGACAGGGGTTCCGGCTACACCTTC,CATPRDRGSGYTF,TRBD1,13,NA,TRBJ1-2,TRBV28
TGTGCCAGTACCTTGGGACAGGCCATTGGCACTGAAGCTTTCTTT,CASTLGQAIGTEAFF,TRBD1,15,NA,TRBJ1-1,TRBV19
TGTGCCAGCAGCCCTCTCCCGGGCACCTACGAGCAGTACTTC,CASSPLPGTYEQYF,NA,14,NA,TRBJ2-7,TRBV5-4
TGTGCCAGCAGCTTCCAGGGTGGGGTAGAGACCCAGTACTTC,CASSFQGGVETQYF,NA,14,NA,TRBJ2-5,TRBV7-2
TGTGCCAGCAGCCACGACAGGGTGGCCCAAGAGACCCAGTACTTC,CASSHDRVAQETQYF,TRBD1,15,NA,TRBJ2-5,TRBV14
TGTGCCACCAGCAGAGAGGTAGCGGGAGACGAGCAGTACTTC,CATSREVAGDEQYF,TRBD2,14,NA,TRBJ2-7,TRBV15
TGTGCCACGGAGGGACAGGGGGCAGGAGGCTCCTACAATGAGCAGTTCTTC,CATEGQGAGGSYNEQFF,TRBD1,17,NA,TRBJ2-1,TRBV10-3
TGTGCCAGCAGTTTTAAGCAGCCCCAGCATTTT,CASSFKQPQHF,NA,11,NA,TRBJ1-5,TRBV28
TGTGCCAGCAGCCTCAGCGGGGAGACCCAGTACTTC,CASSLSGETQYF,NA,12,once,TRBJ2-5,TRBV7-8
TGTGCCAGCAGTTGGGACACCAGGACAGGGGCGTACAATGAGCAGTTCTTC,CASSWDTRTGAYNEQFF,TRBD1,17,NA,TRBJ2-1,TRBV27
TGTGCCAGCAGCCAAGACGGGGGACACCCTTTGACCGACGGCTACACCTTC,CASSQDGGHPLTDGYTF,NA,17,NA,TRBJ1-2,TRBV14
TGTGCCAGCACCATTTGGGGGACTAGCGGTTCCTACAATGAGCAGTTCTTC,CASTIWGTSGSYNEQFF,TRBD2,17,NA,TRBJ2-1,TRBV28
TGTGCCAGCTCACAAGCCGGGACGGGCACCGGGGAGCTGTTTTTT,CASSQAGTGTGELFF,NA,15,NA,TRBJ2-2,TRBV18
TGTGCCAGCAGCTTCAGAACTCCTAGTAGCACAGATACGCAGTATTTT,CASSFRTPSSTDTQYF,NA,16,NA,TRBJ2-3,TRBV7-8
TGTGCCAGCAGTTTATCAGCGTCCCACGAGCAGTACTTC,CASSLSASHEQYF,NA,13,NA,TRBJ2-7,TRBV28
TGTGCCAGCGATGGGGCCGCTACTAATGAAAAACTGTTTTTT,CASDGAATNEKLFF,NA,14,NA,TRBJ1-4,TRBV28
TGTGCCAGCAGCCGGGTTGGGGAATACTCCTACGAGCAGTACTTC,CASSRVGEYSYEQYF,NA,15,NA,TRBJ2-7,TRBV28
TGTGCCACCAGCGACCCATCTGCGAGCTCCTACAATGAGCAGTTCTTC,CATSDPSASSYNEQFF,NA,16,NA,TRBJ2-1,TRBV15
TGCAGCGTGAGGGGCCCAGGGATGAACACTGAAGCTTTCTTT,CSVRGPGMNTEAFF,NA,14,NA,TRBJ1-1,TRBV29-1
TGTGCCAGCAGTCAACAGGGTTCTGAAAAACTGTTTTTT,CASSQQGSEKLFF,NA,13,NA,TRBJ1-4,TRBV6-5
TGTGCCAGCAACGGGGGAGGAACGGCCTACAATGAGCAGTTCTTC,CASNGGGTAYNEQFF,NA,15,NA,TRBJ2-1,TRBV2
TGTGCCATCCGCGGGACTAGCGCGTCTCCCTACGAGCAGTACTTC,CAIRGTSASPYEQYF,TRBD2,15,NA,TRBJ2-7,TRBV10-3
TGTGCCAGCAGCCCTGGGACTAGCGACGAGCAGTACTTC,CASSPGTSDEQYF,TRBD2,13,NA,TRBJ2-7,TRBV7-3
TGTGCCAGCAGCCTACCCTATGAGCAGTTCTTC,CASSLPYEQFF,NA,11,NA,TRBJ2-1,TRBV11-2
TGTGCCAGCAGTGAATGGCGGGGGGGGATAGAGACCCAGTACTTC,CASSEWRGGIETQYF,TRBD2,15,NA,TRBJ2-5,TRBV25-1
TGTGCCAGCAGCTTGGAATTGGCCAGCTCTTCCTACGAGCAGTACTTC,CASSLELASSSYEQYF,NA,16,NA,TRBJ2-7,TRBV5-4
TGTGCCAGTAACAGGGTGGGGACAGATACGCAGTATTTT,CASNRVGTDTQYF,NA,13,NA,TRBJ2-3,TRBV19
TGTGCCAGCACCGCGTATCCGAAGGATGGCTACACCTTC,CASTAYPKDGYTF,NA,13,NA,TRBJ1-2,TRBV28
TGTGCCAGCAGCTTAATGTGGGAAGCTAGCTCCTACGAGCAGTACTTC,CASSLMWEASSYEQYF,NA,16,NA,TRBJ2-7,TRBV11-2
TGTGCCAGCAGTCCGACTAGCGGGAGGGCCGCACACATTCAGTACTTC,CASSPTSGRAAHIQYF,TRBD2,16,NA,TRBJ2-4,TRBV27
TGTGCCAGCAGCTTTAGCTCTCCGGGGTTCAACGCCGGGGAGCTGTTTTTT,CASSFSSPGFNAGELFF,NA,17,NA,TRBJ2-2,TRBV7-9
TGTGCCAGCAGCCGGATCCAATCTGGGGCGATGAATGAGCAGTTCTTC,CASSRIQSGAMNEQFF,NA,16,NA,TRBJ2-1,TRBV5-6
TGTGCCAGCAGTGAAGGGCCCAGGAATGAGCAGTTCTTC,CASSEGPRNEQFF,NA,13,once,TRBJ2-1,TRBV6-1
TGTGCCAGCAGCTTTCTCCTCAGGGATGGCTACACCTTC,CASSFLLRDGYTF,NA,13,NA,TRBJ1-2,TRBV7-2
TGTGCCAGCAGTCTGGACGTACGAAATAATGAAAAACTGTTTTTT,CASSLDVRNNEKLFF,NA,15,NA,TRBJ1-4,TRBV2
TGTGCCAGCAGATTGGGGACGTATGGCTACACCTTC,CASRLGTYGYTF,NA,12,few,TRBJ1-2,TRBV6-5
TGTGCCAGCAGCACCAGACAGGGGCCCCCTTACGAGCAGTACTTC,CASSTRQGPPYEQYF,TRBD1,15,NA,TRBJ2-7,TRBV7-8
TGCGCCAGCAGCCAAGGACTAAGCAGCTCCTACGAGCAGTACTTC,CASSQGLSSSYEQYF,NA,15,NA,TRBJ2-7,TRBV4-3
TGTGCCAGCAGCGTAGATGGGACTGATCGGTGGGAGACCCAGTACTTC,CASSVDGTDRWETQYF,NA,16,NA,TRBJ2-5,TRBV9